These 14 T cell receptor beta chains were sequenced from one sample in a study of T cell responses to AZD1222 COVID-19 vaccine. Sequenced by immunoSEQ multiplex PCR; TCRdb stores in-frame clones only, minus some. Among fewer than 150,000 clones listed, 90% were seen once. Sequenced material: peripheral blood, taken on day 0 of AZD1222 vaccination. Receptors originate from an adult in good health.

V gene TRBV6-5 combines with J gene TRBJ1-4; no firm D call. Trimming shortened V by 6 bases and J by 1 base, and 9 bases separated the two germline ends. Germline V gene data show CDR1 as MNHEY and CDR2 as SVGAGI. The CDR3 consists of 14 residues. The CDR3 DNA is TGTGCCAGCAGAGCAGACGGAACTAATGAAAAACTGTTTTTT. As protein: CASRADGTNEKLFF.

The gene calls are TRBV24-1 and TRBJ1-6, with TRBD1 matching over 10 bases. Trimming removed 4 bases from V and 6 bases from J; junction bases left unmatched: 17. The CDR3 spans 20 residues. Germline CDR1 reads KGHDR; CDR2 reads SFDVKD. CDR3 residues: CATSEAAGGDRGNINSPLHF. In DNA form, the CDR3 reads TGTGCCACCAGTGAGGCCGCGGGAGGGGACAGGGGCAATATTAATTCACCCCTCCACTTT.

This clone appeared a single time. CDR3 sequence reads: CASSPPHDSPLHF. For the CDR3, the DNA is TGTGCCAGCTCACCCCCCCACGATTCACCCCTCCACTTT. The chain links TRBV18 to TRBJ1-6; D is unresolved. CDR1 KGHSH and CDR2 LQKENI come from the germline V gene. The CDR3 has 13 amino acids. Trimming took off 3 bases at V and 8 bases at J, with 8 bases between the two ends.

The chain joins TRBV19 to TRBJ2-7; 11 nucleotides match TRBD1. The CDR3 has 14 residues. CDR1 and CDR2 from the germline V gene are LNHDA and SQIVND (reference sequence). Losses at the gene ends were 6 bases for V and 2 bases for J; bases not matched to a gene: 3. CDR3 in DNA: TGTGCCAGTAGGGGGACAGGGGGTCCCTACGAGCAGTACTTC. This encodes CASRGTGGPYEQYF.

The V gene is TRBV5-5, the J gene TRBJ1-2, with TRBD1 identical over 7 bases. The germline V gene has CDR1 SGHKS and CDR2 YYEKEE (reference sequence). V shed 4 bases, J shed 7 bases, and the junction held 10 bases outside the gene matches. The CDR3 covers 14 residues. This CDR3 reads CASSQTDRVAGYTF. The CDR3 region has the DNA TGTGCCAGCAGCCAGACCGACAGGGTGGCTGGCTACACCTTC.

The rearrangement uses TRBV9 and TRBJ1-1, with D possibly TRBD1 on 6 matching bases. The CDR3 has 17 amino acids. The V end was cut by 0 bases, the J end by 1 base, with 16 bases between. The germline V gene encodes CDR1 SGDLS and CDR2 YYNGEE. The CDR3 region has the DNA TGTGCCAGCAGCGTAGTCTTGGGGGCAGGCTGGAACACTGAAGCTTTCTTT. It encodes CASSVVLGAGWNTEAFF.

This clone occurred a few times. J is TRBJ1-2 and V is TRBV10-3, with D tentatively TRBD1 (5 bases). The V gene lost 0 bases and the J gene lost 7 bases, with 15 bases spanning the gap. This CDR3 region has 15 residues. Germline V gives CDR1 ENHRY, CDR2 SYGVKD. The CDR3 loop reads CAISESSSAQGGYTF. CDR3 DNA sequence: TGTGCCATCAGTGAGTCATCCAGTGCCCAGGGTGGCTACACCTTC.

CDR3 DNA: TGTGCCACCACATCGGGGAGACTTAACTATGGCTACACCTTC. It translates to CATTSGRLNYGYTF. The V call is TRBV6-5, the J call TRBJ1-2; D unclear. CDR1 MNHEY and CDR2 SVGAGI come from the germline V gene. The CDR3 runs to 14 residues. Trimming left V 10 bases short and J 1 base short, with 16 bases between.

The chain has TRBV9 and TRBJ1-4; 10 positions agree with TRBD1. The CDR3 totals 15 residues. Germline trimming cut 1 base from V and 7 bases from J; bases unmatched to any gene: 4. The germline V gene encodes CDR1 SGDLS and CDR2 YYNGEE. CDR3 amino acids: CASSVRQGAGEKLFF. The CDR3 region has the DNA TGTGCCAGCAGCGTACGACAGGGGGCAGGTGAAAAACTGTTTTTT.

The rearrangement uses TRBV24-1 and TRBJ2-5, with D possibly being TRBD1 or TRBD2 (5 bases each). The CDR3 runs to 17 residues. The V end lost 5 bases, the J end lost 0 bases, and 18 bases lay between the germline ends. Per germline, CDR1 KGHDR and CDR2 SFDVKD. The CDR3 sequence is CATSGEARDAYQETQYF. As DNA, the CDR3 is TGTGCCACCAGTGGCGAAGCCCGGGACGCATACCAAGAGACCCAGTACTTC.

The J gene is TRBJ1-1, the V gene TRBV7-7, with 8 bases lining up with TRBD1. The ends lost 5 bases at V and 6 bases at J; junction bases unmatched: 11. The CDR3 contains 15 residues. Looked up from germline, CDR1 is SSHAT and CDR2 is FNYEAQ (reference sequence). The CDR3 region is CASSPKVRGRAEAFF. CDR3 DNA: TGTGCCAGCAGCCCAAAAGTCAGGGGGCGGGCTGAAGCTTTCTTT.

This chain links TRBV20-1 with TRBJ2-1; no definite D call. Germline V lookup: CDR1 DFQATT, CDR2 SNEGSKA (reference sequence). The CDR3 has 11 amino acids. Between the trimmed V and J ends, which lost 3 bases and 7 bases, there was a span of 7 bases. The CDR3 protein is CSASPLNEQFF. In DNA, the CDR3 is TGCAGTGCTAGCCCCCTAAATGAGCAGTTCTTC.

This clone has a single count. The DNA of the CDR3 is TGTGCCAGCAGCTCCATTTCAGGAGGAGAGACCCAGTACTTC. This codes for CASSSISGGETQYF. The chain is built from TRBV9 and TRBJ2-5, with D possibly TRBD2 on 5 matching bases. Germline V gene lookup returns CDR1 SGDLS and CDR2 YYNGEE. V lost 4 bases and J 4 bases, leaving 14 bases between the germline ends. This CDR3 contains 14 residues.

The chain carries TRBV4-1 and TRBJ2-7, with 10 bases lining up with TRBD2. Germline-derived CDR1 and CDR2 are MGHRA and YSYEKL. This CDR3 has 16 residues. The V gene end was trimmed by 1 base and the J gene end by 1 base; junction bases not matched to a gene: 4. The CDR3 protein is CASSQGLAGTSYEQYF. As DNA, the CDR3 is TGCGCCAGCAGCCAAGGACTAGCGGGCACGTCCTACGAGCAGTACTTC.